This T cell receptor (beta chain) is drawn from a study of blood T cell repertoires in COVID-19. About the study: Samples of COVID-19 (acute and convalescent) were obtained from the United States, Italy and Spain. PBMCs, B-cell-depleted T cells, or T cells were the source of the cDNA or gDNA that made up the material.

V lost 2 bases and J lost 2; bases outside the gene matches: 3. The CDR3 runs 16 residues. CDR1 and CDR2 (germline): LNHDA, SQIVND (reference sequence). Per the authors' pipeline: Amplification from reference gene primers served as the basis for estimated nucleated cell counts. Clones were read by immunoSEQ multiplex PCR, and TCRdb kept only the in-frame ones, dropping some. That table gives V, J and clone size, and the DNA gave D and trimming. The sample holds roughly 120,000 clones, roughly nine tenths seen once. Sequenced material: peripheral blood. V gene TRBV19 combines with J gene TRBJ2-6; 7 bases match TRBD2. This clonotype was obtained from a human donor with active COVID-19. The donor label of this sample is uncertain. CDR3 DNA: TGTGCCAGTAGTATACCTCGGGGGGCTGGGGCCAACGTCCTGACTTTC. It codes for CASSIPRGAGANVLTF.